The present entry profiles one T cell receptor (beta chain) with its context. Sample time point: recipient sample about 28 days before transplant, after cytoreduction. Germline trimming cut 1 base from V and 3 bases from J; bases unmatched to any gene: 2. Looked up from germline, CDR1 is SGHTA and CDR2 is FQGNSA. This CDR3 is 14 amino acids long. This specimen belongs to a study of T cell clonotyping in hematopoietic cell transplantation. Sequencing was performed with immunoSEQ multiplex PCR; in TCRdb, only in-frame clones are kept and a portion is missing. The table records about 29,000 clones, 60% to 85% of them present only once.

The specimen comprised peripheral blood mononuclear cells, sampled before stem cell transplant. The genes are TRBV7-2 and TRBJ2-7; 8 nucleotides align to TRBD2. This receptor was taken from a woman younger than 45 with chronic myeloid leukemia. Some clones in this sample may be carry-over from other donors' samples. CDR3 in amino acids: CASSLGRGDYEQYF. The DNA for the CDR3 is TGTGCCAGCAGCTTAGGGCGGGGGGACTACGAGCAGTACTTC.